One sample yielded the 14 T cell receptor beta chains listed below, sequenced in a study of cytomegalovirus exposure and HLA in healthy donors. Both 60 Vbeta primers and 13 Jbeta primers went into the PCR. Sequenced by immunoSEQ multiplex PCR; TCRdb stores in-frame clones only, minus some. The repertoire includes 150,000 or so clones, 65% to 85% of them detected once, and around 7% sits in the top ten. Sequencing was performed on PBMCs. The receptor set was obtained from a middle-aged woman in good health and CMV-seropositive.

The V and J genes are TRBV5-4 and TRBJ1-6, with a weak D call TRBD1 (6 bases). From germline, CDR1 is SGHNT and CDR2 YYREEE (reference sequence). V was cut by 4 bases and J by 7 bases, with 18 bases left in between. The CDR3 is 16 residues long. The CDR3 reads CASSTGDRLSNSPLHF. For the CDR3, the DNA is TGTGCCAGCAGCACCGGTGACAGGCTGAGCAATTCACCCCTCCACTTT.

Here the CDR3 reads CASSSTAAYEQYF. The CDR3 coding sequence is TGTGCCAGCAGCTCAACAGCCGCCTACGAGCAGTACTTC. The gene calls are TRBV7-9 and TRBJ2-7; D remains unclear. V was shortened by 4 bases and J by 2 bases, with 9 bases between the two germline ends. Germline V CDR1 and CDR2: SEHNR, FQNEAQ (reference sequence). The length of the CDR3 is 13 residues.

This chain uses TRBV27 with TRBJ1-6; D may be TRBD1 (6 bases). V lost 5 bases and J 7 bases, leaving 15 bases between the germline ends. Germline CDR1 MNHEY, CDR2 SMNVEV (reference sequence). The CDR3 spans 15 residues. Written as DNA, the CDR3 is TGTGCCAGCAGTCCGCAGGGGTATGGAAATTCACCCCTCCACTTT. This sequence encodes CASSPQGYGNSPLHF.

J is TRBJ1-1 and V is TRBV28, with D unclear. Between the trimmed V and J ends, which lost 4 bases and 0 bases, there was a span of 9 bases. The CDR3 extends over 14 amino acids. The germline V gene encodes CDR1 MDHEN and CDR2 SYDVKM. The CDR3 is CASSYGTVNTEAFF. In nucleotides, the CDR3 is TGTGCCAGCAGTTACGGTACCGTGAACACTGAAGCTTTCTTT.

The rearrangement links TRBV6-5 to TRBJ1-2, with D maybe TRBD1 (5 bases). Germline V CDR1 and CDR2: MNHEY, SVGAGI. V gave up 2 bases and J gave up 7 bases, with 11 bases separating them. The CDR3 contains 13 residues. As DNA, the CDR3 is TGTGCCAGCAGTTACACGCAGGGTGCTGGCTACACCTTC. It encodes CASSYTQGAGYTF.

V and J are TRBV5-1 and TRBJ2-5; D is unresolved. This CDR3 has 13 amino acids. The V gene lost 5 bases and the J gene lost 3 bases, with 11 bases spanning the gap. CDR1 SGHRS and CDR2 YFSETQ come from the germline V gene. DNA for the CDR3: TGCGCCAGCAGGGAGTCTGTAAAAGAGACCCAGTACTTC. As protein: CASRESVKETQYF.

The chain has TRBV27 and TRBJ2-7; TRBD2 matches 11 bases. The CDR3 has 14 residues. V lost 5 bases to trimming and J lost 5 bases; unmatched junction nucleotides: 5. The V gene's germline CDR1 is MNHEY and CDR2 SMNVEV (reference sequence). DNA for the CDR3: TGTGCCAGCAGTGCGCTAGCGGGGGGAAACGAGCAGTACTTC. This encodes CASSALAGGNEQYF.

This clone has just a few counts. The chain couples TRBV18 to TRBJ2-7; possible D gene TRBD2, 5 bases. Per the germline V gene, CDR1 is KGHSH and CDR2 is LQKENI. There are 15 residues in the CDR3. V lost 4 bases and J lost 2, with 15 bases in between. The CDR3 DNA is TGTGCCAGCTCACAGTCCGCCGGAGGACCCTACGAGCAGTACTTC. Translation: CASSQSAGGPYEQYF.

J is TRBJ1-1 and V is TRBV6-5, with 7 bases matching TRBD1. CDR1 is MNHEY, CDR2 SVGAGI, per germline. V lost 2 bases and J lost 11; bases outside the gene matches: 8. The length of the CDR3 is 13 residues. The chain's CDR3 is CASSYRTGQWAFF. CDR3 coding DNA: TGTGCCAGCAGTTACCGGACAGGTCAATGGGCTTTCTTT.

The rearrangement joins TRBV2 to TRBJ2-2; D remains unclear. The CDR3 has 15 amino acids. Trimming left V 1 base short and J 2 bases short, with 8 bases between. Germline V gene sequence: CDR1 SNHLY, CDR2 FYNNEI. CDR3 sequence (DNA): TGTGCCAGCAGTGAAGGTGTCCTCAACACCGGGGAGCTGTTTTTT. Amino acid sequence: CASSEGVLNTGELFF. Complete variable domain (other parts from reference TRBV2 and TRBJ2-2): EPEVTQTPSHQVTQMGQEVILRCVPISNHLYFYWYRQILGQKVEFLVSFYNNEISEKSEIFDDQFSVERPDGSNFTLKIRSTKLEDSAMYFCASSEGVLNTGELFFGEGSRLTVL.

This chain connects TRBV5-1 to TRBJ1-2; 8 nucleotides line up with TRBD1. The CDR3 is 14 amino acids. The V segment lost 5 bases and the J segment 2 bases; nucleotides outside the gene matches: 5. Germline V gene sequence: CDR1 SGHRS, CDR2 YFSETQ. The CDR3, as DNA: TGCGCCAGCAGGGAAGGACAGGGAAACTATGGCTACACCTTC. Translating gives CASREGQGNYGYTF.

The CDR3: CASSAQGYTEAFF. The CDR3 region has the DNA TGTGCCAGCAGCGCTCAGGGGTACACTGAAGCTTTCTTT. The V and J genes are TRBV11-3 and TRBJ1-1, with TRBD1 as a possible D gene (6 bases). Trimming stripped 5 bases from V and 3 bases from J, with 10 bases between. The germline V gene has CDR1 SGHNT and CDR2 YENEEA. The CDR3 covers 13 residues.

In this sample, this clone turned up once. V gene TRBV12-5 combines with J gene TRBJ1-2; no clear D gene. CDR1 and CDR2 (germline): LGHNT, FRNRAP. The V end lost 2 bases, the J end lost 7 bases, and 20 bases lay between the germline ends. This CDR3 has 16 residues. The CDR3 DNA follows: TGTGCTAGTGGTTTGCCGAAGGATCGGATTACGGGTGGCTACACCTTC. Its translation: CASGLPKDRITGGYTF. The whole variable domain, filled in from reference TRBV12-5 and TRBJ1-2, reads DARVTQTPRHKVTEMGQEVTMRCQPILGHNTVFWYRQTMMQGLELLAYFRNRAPLDDSGMPKDRFSAEMPDATLATLKIQPSEPRDSAVYFCASGLPKDRITGGYTFGSGTRLTVV.

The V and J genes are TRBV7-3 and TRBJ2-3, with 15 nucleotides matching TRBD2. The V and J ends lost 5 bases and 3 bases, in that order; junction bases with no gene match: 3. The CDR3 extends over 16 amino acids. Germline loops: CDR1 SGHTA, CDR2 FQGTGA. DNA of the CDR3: TGTGCCAGCAGCCAAGGACTAGCGGGGGGGACAGATACGCAGTATTTT. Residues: CASSQGLAGGTDTQYF. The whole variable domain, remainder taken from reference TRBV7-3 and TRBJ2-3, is GAGVSQTPSNKVTEKGKYVELRCDPISGHTALYWYRQSLGQGPEFLIYFQGTGAADDSGLPNDRFFAVRPEGSVSTLKIQRTERGDSAVYLCASSQGLAGGTDTQYFGPGTRLTVL.